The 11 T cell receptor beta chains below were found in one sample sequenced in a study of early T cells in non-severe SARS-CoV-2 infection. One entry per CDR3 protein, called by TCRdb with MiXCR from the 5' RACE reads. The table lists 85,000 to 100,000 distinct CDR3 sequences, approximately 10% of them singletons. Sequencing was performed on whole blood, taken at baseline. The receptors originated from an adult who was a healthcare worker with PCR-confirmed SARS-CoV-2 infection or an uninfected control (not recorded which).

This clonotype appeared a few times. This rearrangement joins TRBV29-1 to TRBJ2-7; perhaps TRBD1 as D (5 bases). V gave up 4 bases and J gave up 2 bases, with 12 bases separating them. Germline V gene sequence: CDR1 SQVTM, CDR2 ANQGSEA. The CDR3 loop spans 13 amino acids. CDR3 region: CSVGDSSPYEQYF. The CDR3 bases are TGCAGCGTTGGCGACAGTTCACCCTACGAGCAGTACTTC.

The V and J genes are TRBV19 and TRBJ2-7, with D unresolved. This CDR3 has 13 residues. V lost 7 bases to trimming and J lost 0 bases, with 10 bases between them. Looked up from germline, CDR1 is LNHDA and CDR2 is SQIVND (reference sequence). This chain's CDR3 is CASNDGYSYEQYF. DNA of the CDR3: TGTGCCAGTAACGACGGATACTCCTACGAGCAGTACTTC.

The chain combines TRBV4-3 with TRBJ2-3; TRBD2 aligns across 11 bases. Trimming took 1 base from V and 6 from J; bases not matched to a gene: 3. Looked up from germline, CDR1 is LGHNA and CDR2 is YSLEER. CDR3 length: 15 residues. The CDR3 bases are TGCGCCAGCAGCCAAGTGGGACTAGCGGCCGATACGCAGTATTTT. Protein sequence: CASSQVGLAADTQYF.

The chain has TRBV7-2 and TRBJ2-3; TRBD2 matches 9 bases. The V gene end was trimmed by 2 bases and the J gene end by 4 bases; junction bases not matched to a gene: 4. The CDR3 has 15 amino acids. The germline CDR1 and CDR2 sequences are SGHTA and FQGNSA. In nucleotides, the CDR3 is TGTGCCAGCAGCTTACGGCGGGGGGGGGCAGATACGCAGTATTTT. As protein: CASSLRRGGADTQYF.

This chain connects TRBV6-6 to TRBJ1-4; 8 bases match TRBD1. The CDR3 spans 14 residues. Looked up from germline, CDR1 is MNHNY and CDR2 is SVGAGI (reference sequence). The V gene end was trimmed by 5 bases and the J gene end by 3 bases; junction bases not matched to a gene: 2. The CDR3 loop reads CASSQTGANEKLFF. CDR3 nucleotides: TGTGCCAGCAGTCAGACAGGGGCTAATGAAAAACTGTTTTTT.

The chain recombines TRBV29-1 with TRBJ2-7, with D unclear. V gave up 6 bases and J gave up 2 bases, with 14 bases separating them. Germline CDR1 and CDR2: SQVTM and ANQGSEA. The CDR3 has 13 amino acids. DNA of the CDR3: TGCAGCGTCAAAAGTAGCTCCACCTACGAGCAGTACTTC. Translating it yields CSVKSSSTYEQYF.

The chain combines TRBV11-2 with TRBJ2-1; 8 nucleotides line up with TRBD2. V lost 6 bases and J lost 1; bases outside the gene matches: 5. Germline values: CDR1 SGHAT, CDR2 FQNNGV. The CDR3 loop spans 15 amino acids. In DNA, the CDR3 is TGTGCCAGCAGACCCTTAGCGGGATCCTACAATGAGCAGTTCTTC. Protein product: CASRPLAGSYNEQFF.

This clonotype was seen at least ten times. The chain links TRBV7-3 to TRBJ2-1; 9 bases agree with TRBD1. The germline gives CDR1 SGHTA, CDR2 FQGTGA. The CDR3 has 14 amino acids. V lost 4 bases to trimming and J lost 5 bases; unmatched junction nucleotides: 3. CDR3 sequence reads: CASSSRDRDNEQFF. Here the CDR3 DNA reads TGTGCCAGCAGCTCCCGGGACAGGGACAATGAGCAGTTCTTC. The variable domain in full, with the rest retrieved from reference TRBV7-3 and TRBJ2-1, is GAGVSQTPSNKVTEKGKYVELRCDPISGHTALYWYRQSLGQGPEFLIYFQGTGAADDSGLPNDRFFAVRPEGSVSTLKIQRTERGDSAVYLCASSSRDRDNEQFFGPGTRLTVL.

CDR3 nucleotides: TGCAGTGCTTCCAGACTAGACGGCTATGGCTACACCTTC. Translation: CSASRLDGYGYTF. The chain recombines TRBV20-1 with TRBJ1-2, with D uncertain. Germline V CDR1 and CDR2: DFQATT, SNEGSKA (reference sequence). V was pared by 5 bases and J by 4 bases, with 14 bases between. The CDR3 is 13 residues long.

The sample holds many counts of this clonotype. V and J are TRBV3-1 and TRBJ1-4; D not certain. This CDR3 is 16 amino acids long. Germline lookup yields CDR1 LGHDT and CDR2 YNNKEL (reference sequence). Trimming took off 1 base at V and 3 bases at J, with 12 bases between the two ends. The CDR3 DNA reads TGTGCCAGCAGCCAAGCCGTCACAGCCTCTAATGAAAAACTGTTTTTT. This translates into CASSQAVTASNEKLFF. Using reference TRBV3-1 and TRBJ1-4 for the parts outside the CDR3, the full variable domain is DTAVSQTPKYLVTQMGNDKSIKCEQNLGHDTMYWYKQDSKKFLKIMFSYNNKELIINETVPNRFSPKSPDKAHLNLHINSLELGDSAVYFCASSQAVTASNEKLFFGSGTQLSVL.

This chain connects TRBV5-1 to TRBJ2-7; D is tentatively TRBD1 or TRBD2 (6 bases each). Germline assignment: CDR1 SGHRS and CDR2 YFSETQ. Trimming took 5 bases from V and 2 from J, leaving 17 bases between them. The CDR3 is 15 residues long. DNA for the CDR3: TGCGCCAGCAGACCTAGACCGGGGGCGACCTACGAGCAGTACTTC. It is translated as CASRPRPGATYEQYF.